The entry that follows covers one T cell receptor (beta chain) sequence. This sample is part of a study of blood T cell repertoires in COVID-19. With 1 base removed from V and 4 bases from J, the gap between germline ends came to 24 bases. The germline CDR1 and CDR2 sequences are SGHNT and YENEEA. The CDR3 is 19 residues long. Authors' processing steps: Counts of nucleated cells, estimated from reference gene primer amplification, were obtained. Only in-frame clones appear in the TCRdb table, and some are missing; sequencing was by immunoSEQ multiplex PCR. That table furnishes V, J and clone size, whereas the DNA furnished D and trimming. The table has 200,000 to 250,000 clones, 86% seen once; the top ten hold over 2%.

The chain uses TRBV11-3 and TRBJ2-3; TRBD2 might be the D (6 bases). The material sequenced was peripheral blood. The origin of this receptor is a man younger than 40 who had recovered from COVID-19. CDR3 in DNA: TGTGCCAGCAGCTTAGGCGGATTTGGGGGGACCTCACCAGCAGATACGCAGTATTTT. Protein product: CASSLGGFGGTSPADTQYF.